A selection of T cell receptor beta chains follows, all from one sample in a study of blood T cells in healthy people across ages. TCRdb ran MiXCR on the 5' RACE reads and lists one entry per CDR3 protein. The data show under 1 million distinct CDR3 sequences, around two fifths seen once. The sample taken for sequencing was blood. Receptors were obtained from a man aged 60 to 75 in good health. Both conserved end residues are part of each CDR3. The order of the fields is V gene, J gene, CDR3 protein.

>TRBV10-3|TRBJ2-1
CAISSGGRYNEQFF
>TRBV7-3|TRBJ2-1
CASSPSRASGGNEQFF
>TRBV4-3|TRBJ1-6
CASSQVVNSPLHF
>TRBV7-2|TRBJ2-3
CASSLEHRPTDTQYF
>TRBV27|TRBJ1-2
CASSLYPAWDGYTF
>TRBV5-6|TRBJ1-2
CASSSDPGQIYGYTF
>TRBV7-2|TRBJ1-2
CASSQRERIHNYGYTF
>TRBV12-3/TRBV12-4|TRBJ2-1
CASSPPWNNEQFF
>TRBV20-1|TRBJ2-3
CSARDLLAGETDTQYF
>TRBV29-1|TRBJ2-7
CSVANVMGNEQYF
>TRBV12-3/TRBV12-4|TRBJ2-3
CASSFRTGDADTQYF
>TRBV9|TRBJ2-1
CASSATSFGEQFF
>TRBV21-1|TRBJ2-1
CASSKVGSGQVVPVVRNNEQFF
>TRBV4-3|TRBJ2-3
CASSPRGGAGYTQYF
>TRBV6-1|TRBJ1-2
CASRSGTSNYGYTF
>TRBV10-3|TRBJ2-2
CAISAPNTGELFF